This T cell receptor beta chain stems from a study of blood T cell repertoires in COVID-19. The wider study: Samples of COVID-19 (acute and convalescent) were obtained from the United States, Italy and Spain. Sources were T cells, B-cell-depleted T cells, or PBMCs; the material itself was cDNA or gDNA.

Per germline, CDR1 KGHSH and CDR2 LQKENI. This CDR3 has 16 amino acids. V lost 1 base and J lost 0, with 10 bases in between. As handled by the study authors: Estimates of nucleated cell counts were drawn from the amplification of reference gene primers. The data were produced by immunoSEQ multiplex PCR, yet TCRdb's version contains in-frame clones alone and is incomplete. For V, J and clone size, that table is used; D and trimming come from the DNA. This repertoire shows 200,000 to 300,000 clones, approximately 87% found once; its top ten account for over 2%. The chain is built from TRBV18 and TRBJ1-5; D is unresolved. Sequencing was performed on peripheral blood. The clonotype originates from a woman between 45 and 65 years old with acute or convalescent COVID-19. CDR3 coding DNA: TGTGCCAGCTCACCACTACCGGTGATTAGCAATCAGCCCCAGCATTTT. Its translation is CASSPLPVISNQPQHF. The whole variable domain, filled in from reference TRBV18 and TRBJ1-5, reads NAGVMQNPRHLVRRRGQEARLRCSPMKGHSHVYWYRQLPEEGLKFMVYLQKENIIDESGMPKERFSAEFPKEGPSILRIQQVVRGDSAAYFCASSPLPVISNQPQHFGDGTRLSIL.